This T cell receptor (beta chain) was found in a study of low-dose radiotherapy and immunotherapy resistance in tumors. Overall study: Cohort 1 was given 0.5 Gy per fraction every 2 weeks, for 6.5 Gy total.

To note about this clonotype: Only one base separates this from a far larger clonotype, so it likely reflects a read error.

Priming of first-strand cDNA relied on TRAV- and TRBV-specific primers (covering alpha and beta chains). PCR amplification of the TCRs was performed with Phusion for 20 PCR cycles, and it relied on a constant-region primer together with a V-primer adapter. Amplification (by in vitro transcription) was performed on isolated mRNA. TCRdb itself ran the reads through MiXCR, one entry per CDR3 protein. Here the sample spans almost 40,000 distinct CDR3 sequences, around 30% being singletons. The CDR3 loop spans 14 amino acids. With 1 base removed from V and 10 bases from J, the gap between germline ends came to 14 bases. As to time point: before trial treatment. Solid tumors that lacked tumor-infiltrating lymphocytes and were advanced were present in eligible patients.

This TCR was recovered from a male donor with gallbladder cancer. The chain employs TRBV12-3 or TRBV12-4 and TRBJ2-1; a weak D match, TRBD2 (6 bases). Here the sequenced sample was PBMCs, taken before treatment. CDR3 residues: CASSLGGDLYEQFF. CDR3 nucleotides: TGTGCCAGCAGTTTAGGCGGGGACCTCTACGAGCAGTTCTTC.